This T cell receptor beta chain is from a study of T-cell reconstitution after alpha-beta-depleted transplantation in children. Per germline, CDR1 ENHRY and CDR2 SYGVKD. The CDR3 is made up of 16 amino acids. Trimming removed 0 bases from V and 0 bases from J, with 6 bases in between. Unique molecular identifiers were incorporated during preparation of the TCRbeta library. TCRdb re-analysed the PCR reads in MiXCR, keeping a single row per CDR3 protein. The table includes 600,000 to 800,000 distinct CDR3 sequences, 10% to 15% detected once. This clonotype was detected many times. Its cognate antigen is unknown. Study-wide points: About two months after transplant, alpha-beta T cells reportedly came from several hundred expanded graft clones. T-cell numbers and diversity, one year after transplant, stemmed largely from T cells that were newly produced.

The V and J genes are TRBV10-3 and TRBJ2-6; D not resolved. The material was PBMCs, obtained before TCRalphabeta/CD19-depleted stem cell transplant. This receptor was obtained from a girl aged 2 to 9 with congenital amegakaryocytic thrombocytopenia, due to receive a stem cell transplant. CDR3 sequence: CAISESGPSGANVLTF. CDR3 DNA: TGTGCCATCAGTGAGTCCGGGCCCTCTGGGGCCAACGTCCTGACTTTC.